The 32 T cell receptor beta chains listed next were all sequenced from one sample in a study of blood T cell repertoires in COVID-19. Profiling relied on immunoSEQ multiplex PCR, and the TCRdb table lists in-frame clones only, not all of them. The table lists 280,000 or so clones, 75% to 90% of them singletons. Sample: PBMCs or T cells enriched from blood (not recorded which). The receptors here all came from a man in his thirties or forties who had recovered from COVID-19.

The chain couples TRBV5-1 to TRBJ2-5, with TRBD1 matching over 7 bases. This CDR3 is built from 13 residues. After removal of 9 bases from V and 3 bases from J, the junction contained 8 bases not matched to a gene. Germline V gene data show CDR1 as SGHRS and CDR2 as YFSETQ. The CDR3 DNA follows: TGCGCCACTTCACAGGGGAGTGAAGAGACCCAGTACTTC. It codes for CATSQGSEETQYF.

This chain links TRBV7-8 with TRBJ1-1, with TRBD1 as a possible D gene (5 bases). V was clipped by 2 bases and J by 4 bases, with 8 bases between them. The germline CDR1 and CDR2 sequences are SGHVS and FQNEAQ. This CDR3 has 13 amino acids. As DNA, the CDR3 is TGTGCCAGCAGCTTAAGGGGAAGCACTGAAGCTTTCTTT. This codes for CASSLRGSTEAFF.

The chain carries TRBV27 and TRBJ2-7, with 9 bases aligning to TRBD1. V shed 7 bases, J shed 3 bases, and the junction held 4 bases outside the gene matches. This CDR3 is built from 13 residues. Germline lookup yields CDR1 MNHEY and CDR2 SMNVEV (reference sequence). The CDR3: CASKTGGLYEQYF. CDR3 in DNA: TGTGCCAGCAAAACAGGGGGCCTCTACGAGCAGTACTTC.

The V call is TRBV7-2, the J call TRBJ1-6; D is undetermined. The CDR3 sequence is 13 residues long. The germline gives CDR1 SGHTA, CDR2 FQGNSA. Trimming shortened V by 1 base and J by 7 bases, and 5 bases separated the two germline ends. The CDR3 nucleotides are TGTGCCAGCAGCTTAGGAGGGAATTCACCCCTCCACTTT. This sequence encodes CASSLGGNSPLHF.

This clone was counted a few times. V gene TRBV19 combines with J gene TRBJ1-2, with D tentatively TRBD1 (5 bases). Germline V lookup: CDR1 LNHDA, CDR2 SQIVND (reference sequence). CDR3 size: 14 residues. The V end lost 7 bases, the J end lost 7 bases, and 19 bases lay between the germline ends. The CDR3 nucleotides are TGTGCCAGTACTCCCCTAGGGGCAGGCGGTGGCTACACCTTC. Protein sequence: CASTPLGAGGGYTF.

This rearrangement joins TRBV7-6 to TRBJ2-7, with 10 positions matching TRBD1. V lost 1 base and J lost 6; bases outside the gene matches: 15. CDR1 is SGHVS and CDR2 is FNYEAQ in the germline V gene. The CDR3 spans 18 residues. The CDR3 is CASSLENLISGQGGEQYF. CDR3 coding DNA: TGTGCCAGCAGCTTAGAAAATTTAATCTCTGGACAGGGGGGCGAGCAGTACTTC. Full variable domain (remainder filled in from reference TRBV7-6 and TRBJ2-7): GAGVSQSPRYKVTKRGQDVALRCDPISGHVSLYWYRQALGQGPEFLTYFNYEAQQDKSGLPNDRFSAERPEGSISTLTIQRTEQRDSAMYRCASSLENLISGQGGEQYFGPGTRLTVT.

J is TRBJ1-5 and V is TRBV12-3 or TRBV12-4; D uncertain. The V gene lost 4 bases and the J gene lost 12 bases, with 16 bases spanning the gap. This CDR3 comprises 13 residues. CDR3 loop: CASSSSTPGSQHF. The CDR3 nucleotides are TGTGCCAGCAGTTCAAGTACCCCCGGGAGCCAGCATTTT.

V gene TRBV5-6 combines with J gene TRBJ2-7; 15 bases map to TRBD2. V shed 4 bases, J shed 3 bases, and the junction held 14 bases outside the gene matches. Germline V CDR1 and CDR2: SGHDT, YYEEEE. This CDR3 contains 19 residues. The chain's CDR3 is CASSPMGLAGGRRFYEQYF. The CDR3 DNA reads TGTGCCAGCAGCCCCATGGGACTAGCGGGGGGCCGCAGATTCTACGAGCAGTACTTC.

The rearrangement uses TRBV5-1 and TRBJ2-3; D is perhaps TRBD2 (6 bases). Germline lookup yields CDR1 SGHRS and CDR2 YFSETQ. The CDR3 extends over 15 amino acids. Trimming took 5 bases from V and 6 from J, leaving 19 bases between them. The CDR3 loop reads CASSSLTGVGDTQYF. DNA of the CDR3: TGCGCCAGCAGTTCCTTAACGGGGGTAGGGGATACGCAGTATTTT.

V usage is TRBV2 and J usage is TRBJ1-4; D unresolved. CDR1 SNHLY and CDR2 FYNNEI come from the germline V gene. Trimming removed 3 bases from V and 14 bases from J, with 13 bases in between. The CDR3 runs to 12 residues. CDR3 loop: CASSDLGRSLFF. CDR3 coding DNA: TGTGCCAGCAGTGATCTGGGCCGCAGTCTGTTTTTT.

V gene TRBV5-1 combines with J gene TRBJ1-1, with 7 bases that match TRBD1. The J segment lost 0 bases and the V segment lost 1 base, leaving 6 bases of the junction unmatched. The germline V gene encodes CDR1 SGHRS and CDR2 YFSETQ. This CDR3 region has 16 residues. CDR3 protein: CASSLRQGPMNTEAFF. The CDR3 DNA reads TGCGCCAGCAGCTTGAGACAGGGCCCCATGAACACTGAAGCTTTCTTT. Full variable domain (rest looked up from reference TRBV5-1 and TRBJ1-1): KAGVTQTPRYLIKTRGQQVTLSCSPISGHRSVSWYQQTPGQGLQFLFEYFSETQRNKGNFPGRFSGRQFSNSRSEMNVSTLELGDSALYLCASSLRQGPMNTEAFFGQGTRLTVV.

This clone was found a few times. V usage is TRBV24-1 and J usage is TRBJ1-4; 11 nucleotides line up with TRBD1. With 2 bases clipped from V and 7 bases from J, the junction kept 5 bases outside the gene matches. The CDR3 totals 16 residues. Per the germline V gene, CDR1 is KGHDR and CDR2 is SFDVKD. CDR3 loop: CATSDSGTGGGEKLFF. CDR3 sequence (DNA): TGTGCCACCAGTGATTCCGGGACAGGGGGTGGTGAAAAACTGTTTTTT.

This sequence joins TRBV5-1 and TRBJ1-2; D possibly corresponds to TRBD1 (5 bases). The germline V and J ends were trimmed by 3 bases and 1 base, with 10 bases remaining between them. Per the germline V gene, CDR1 is SGHRS and CDR2 is YFSETQ. The CDR3 spans 14 residues. CDR3 nucleotide sequence: TGCGCCAGCAGCTCCCTCGGGGGTAACTATGGCTACACCTTC. It codes for CASSSLGGNYGYTF.

The chain has TRBV9 and TRBJ2-7, with a tentative D call TRBD2 (6 bases). The ends were cut back, 3 bases at V and 3 bases at J, with 13 bases in the middle. The CDR3 spans 14 residues. The germline V gene has CDR1 SGDLS and CDR2 YYNGEE. CDR3 in amino acids: CASSGGDGYYEQYF. CDR3 DNA sequence: TGTGCCAGCAGCGGGGGGGACGGATACTACGAGCAGTACTTC.

CDR3 DNA: TGTGCCAGCAGTTATAGACAGGGCCTCTCCTACGAGCAGTACTTC. Protein sequence: CASSYRQGLSYEQYF. The chain is built from TRBV5-6 and TRBJ2-7, with TRBD1 matching 7 bases. V lost 5 bases and J lost 0; bases outside the gene matches: 8. CDR3 length: 15 residues. Per germline, CDR1 SGHDT and CDR2 YYEEEE.

The chain employs TRBV30 and TRBJ1-2; D is unclear. The V and J ends lost 2 bases and 4 bases respectively, with 8 bases between them. This CDR3 is 12 amino acids long. Per germline, CDR1 GTSNPN and CDR2 SVGIG (reference sequence). The CDR3 protein is CAWSTGIYGYTF. The CDR3 DNA follows: TGTGCCTGGAGTACCGGGATCTATGGCTACACCTTC.

The chain links TRBV30 to TRBJ1-2; 9 positions match TRBD1. This CDR3 is built from 14 residues. Germline CDR1 reads GTSNPN; CDR2 reads SVGIG (reference sequence). Germline trimming cut 5 bases from V and 7 bases from J; bases unmatched to any gene: 11. The CDR3 loop reads CAWSNSGTGFGYTF. DNA for the CDR3: TGTGCCTGGTCAAATAGCGGGACAGGGTTTGGCTACACCTTC.

The chain links TRBV19 to TRBJ2-7; D is perhaps TRBD2 (6 bases). The germline V gene has CDR1 LNHDA and CDR2 SQIVND (reference sequence). This CDR3 is 13 amino acids long. The V and J ends lost 6 bases and 5 bases respectively, with 14 bases between them. CDR3 region: CASSPEGRHEQYF. CDR3 nucleotide sequence: TGTGCCAGTAGCCCGGAGGGGCGCCACGAGCAGTACTTC.

The V call is TRBV5-4, the J call TRBJ2-3; 7 bases fit TRBD1. J lost 10 bases, V lost 2 bases, and 7 bases had no gene match. The CDR3 is 13 amino acids. Germline loops: CDR1 SGHNT, CDR2 YYREEE (reference sequence). As DNA, the CDR3 is TGTGCCAGCAGCTTAAGTGGAGACAGGGCGCAGTATTTT. Translation gives CASSLSGDRAQYF.

The chain couples TRBV6-2 or TRBV6-3 to TRBJ1-1, with D uncertain. V was shortened by 5 bases and J by 2 bases, with 9 bases between the two germline ends. Germline V CDR1 and CDR2: MNHEY, SVGEGT. The CDR3 covers 13 residues. The CDR3 region is CASSDPRNTEAFF. CDR3 coding DNA: TGTGCCAGCAGTGATCCCAGAAACACTGAAGCTTTCTTT.

The genes are TRBV2 and TRBJ1-5, with D maybe TRBD1 (5 bases). Per germline, CDR1 SNHLY and CDR2 FYNNEI. The CDR3 is made up of 13 amino acids. The ends were cut back, 6 bases at V and 5 bases at J, with 11 bases in the middle. The CDR3, as DNA: TGTGCCAGCAGGCTCCGGGGGTATCAGCCCCAGCATTTT. This translates into CASRLRGYQPQHF.

The V and J genes are TRBV29-1 and TRBJ2-7; the match to TRBD1 covers 9 bases. Per germline, CDR1 SQVTM and CDR2 ANQGSEA. After removal of 7 bases from V and 0 bases from J, the junction contained 4 bases not matched to a gene. The length of the CDR3 is 13 residues. CDR3 nucleotide sequence: TGCAGCGCGAGGACAGGGGTCTCCTACGAGCAGTACTTC. This translates into CSARTGVSYEQYF.

This clone was detected only a few times. Mismatch with germline at one junction end may stem from a read error. The chain links TRBV3-1 (or the pseudogene TRBV3-2) to TRBJ1-1; 9 bases are shared with TRBD1. Germline V gives CDR1 LGHDT, CDR2 YNNKEL (reference sequence). CDR3 size: 14 residues. DNA for the CDR3: TGTGCCAGCACCCAACAGGGGGCGTCCACTGAAGCTTTCTTT. Protein product: CASTQQGASTEAFF.

The chain couples TRBV5-1 to TRBJ1-1, with D hard to call. The V end was cut by 4 bases, the J end by 3 bases, with 4 bases between. This CDR3 has 11 amino acids. Looked up from germline, CDR1 is SGHRS and CDR2 is YFSETQ. CDR3 nucleotides: TGCGCCAGCAGCCAGGACACTGAAGCTTTCTTT. This gives the protein CASSQDTEAFF.

V and J are TRBV9 and TRBJ2-3; possibly TRBD2 for D (6 bases). Germline V gene data show CDR1 as SGDLS and CDR2 as YYNGEE. This CDR3 comprises 15 residues. V was shortened by 4 bases and J by 5 bases, with 17 bases between the two germline ends. The DNA for the CDR3 is TGTGCCAGCAGCCGTACGGGGGACTGGGGAGATACGCAGTATTTT. Translation: CASSRTGDWGDTQYF. Variable domain in full (rest from reference TRBV9 and TRBJ2-3): DSGVTQTPKHLITATGQRVTLRCSPRSGDLSVYWYQQSLDQGLQFLIQYYNGEERAKGNILERFSAQQFPDLHSELNLSSLELGDSALYFCASSRTGDWGDTQYFGPGTRLTVL.

This clone has a handful of counts. The J gene is TRBJ1-3, the V gene TRBV4-2, with 7 bases aligning to TRBD1. The germline gives CDR1 LGHNA, CDR2 YNFKEQ. V was clipped by 4 bases and J by 4 bases; unmatched bases: 4. The CDR3 is 14 amino acids. As DNA, the CDR3 is TGTGCCAGCAGCCCGACAGGGAGGGGAAACACCATATATTTT. This codes for CASSPTGRGNTIYF.

As concerns this clone: At one end, the junction sequence differs from germline, possibly due to a read error. J is TRBJ1-1 and V is TRBV7-9, with 8 bases identical to TRBD1. CDR3 size: 12 residues. Germline V CDR1 and CDR2: SEHNR, FQNEAQ (reference sequence). The CDR3 nucleotides read TGTGCCAGCAGCTTAGGGGACAGGAATACTCCTTTT. Its protein product is CASSLGDRNTPF.

The rearrangement uses TRBV7-8 and TRBJ2-5; maybe TRBD2 (6 bases). V was shortened by 1 base and J by 7 bases, with 13 bases between the two germline ends. CDR1 is SGHVS and CDR2 is FQNEAQ in the germline V gene. The CDR3 contains 14 residues. The CDR3 here is CASSLGAGLGTQYF. For the CDR3, the DNA is TGTGCCAGCAGCTTAGGCGCGGGGTTAGGGACCCAGTACTTC.

This chain links TRBV9 with TRBJ1-2, with 7 bases aligning to TRBD1. CDR1 and CDR2 (germline): SGDLS, YYNGEE. The CDR3 sequence is 17 residues long. With V trimmed by 4 bases and J by 5 bases, 17 bases remained unmatched. The CDR3 here is CASSLHRDRTPRYGYTF. The CDR3 DNA reads TGTGCCAGCAGCCTACACCGGGACAGAACCCCTAGGTATGGCTACACCTTC.

The chain has TRBV4-2 and TRBJ1-3; TRBD1 is a possible D gene (5 bases). V was clipped by 0 bases and J by 4 bases, with 16 bases between them. The CDR3 is 17 amino acids. Germline CDR1 and CDR2: LGHNA and YNFKEQ. CDR3 bases: TGTGCCAGCAGCCAAGACTTCGGCAGGGTGTCCGGAAACACCATATATTTT. It encodes CASSQDFGRVSGNTIYF.

The chain recombines TRBV11-3 with TRBJ2-3; D unclear. V was pared by 1 base and J by 6 bases, with 8 bases between. Germline CDR1 reads SGHNT; CDR2 reads YENEEA. This CDR3 is built from 13 residues. Written as DNA, the CDR3 is TGTGCCAGCAGCTTAGGCCGAGCGGATACGCAGTATTTT. Translating gives CASSLGRADTQYF.

This clone was found once. Other DNA sequences in the same sample also yield this CDR3. The genes are TRBV18 and TRBJ1-5, with a possible D match to TRBD1 (6 bases). From germline, CDR1 is KGHSH and CDR2 LQKENI. Trimming took off 2 bases at V and 4 bases at J, with 6 bases between the two ends. The CDR3 runs 13 residues. The CDR3 region has the DNA TGTGCCAGCTCACCAACAGGGAATCAGCCCCAGCATTTT. Protein: CASSPTGNQPQHF.